This is a list of T cell receptor beta chains from one sample in a study of T cell responses to AZD1222 COVID-19 vaccine. TCRdb's copy holds only in-frame clones and misses some; the assay was immunoSEQ multiplex PCR. Here the sample spans more than 85,000 clones, about 87% being singletons. Specimen: peripheral blood, collected on day 0 of AZD1222 vaccination. These receptors were obtained from an adult in good health. Both conserved end residues are part of each CDR3. Fields, in order: CDR3 protein, clone size, V gene, J gene. Expanded clones are given a class, and other clones once, few, many or no size at all.

cdr3_aa: CAWSVGSGQPQHF
clone_size: NA
v_call: TRBV30
j_call: TRBJ1-5

cdr3_aa: CAISDLAGTEAFF
clone_size: NA
v_call: TRBV10-3
j_call: TRBJ1-1

cdr3_aa: CASSLGGEGNTEAFF
clone_size: NA
v_call: TRBV11-3
j_call: TRBJ1-1

cdr3_aa: CASSEFWTGHTEAFF
clone_size: NA
v_call: TRBV6-1
j_call: TRBJ1-1

cdr3_aa: CASSPEFAELFF
clone_size: NA
v_call: TRBV18
j_call: TRBJ2-2

cdr3_aa: CSVLHGTEQYF
clone_size: NA
v_call: TRBV29-1
j_call: TRBJ2-7

cdr3_aa: CASSVGTGNTEAFF
clone_size: NA
v_call: TRBV19
j_call: TRBJ1-1

cdr3_aa: CASSQVPGRGGPDTQYF
clone_size: NA
v_call: TRBV4-3
j_call: TRBJ2-3

cdr3_aa: CASSDAGNTEAFF
clone_size: NA
v_call: TRBV5-1
j_call: TRBJ1-1

cdr3_aa: CASSPGRANEQYF
clone_size: NA
v_call: TRBV6-6
j_call: TRBJ2-7

cdr3_aa: CASSLTGWNTEAFF
clone_size: NA
v_call: TRBV27
j_call: TRBJ1-1

cdr3_aa: CASSYPHSYEQYF
clone_size: NA
v_call: TRBV6-2/TRBV6-3
j_call: TRBJ2-7

cdr3_aa: CASSFGRPQGEQFF
clone_size: NA
v_call: TRBV5-4
j_call: TRBJ2-1

cdr3_aa: CATSRESTGFEAFF
clone_size: NA
v_call: TRBV15
j_call: TRBJ1-1

cdr3_aa: CASSIGLAGYTDTQYF
clone_size: NA
v_call: TRBV19
j_call: TRBJ2-3

cdr3_aa: CASSDLYNSPLHF
clone_size: NA
v_call: TRBV25-1
j_call: TRBJ1-6

cdr3_aa: CASSLETGAGELFF
clone_size: few
v_call: TRBV11-3
j_call: TRBJ2-2

cdr3_aa: CASSLNVNTEAFF
clone_size: NA
v_call: TRBV7-3
j_call: TRBJ1-1